These T cell receptor beta chains were read from a single sample in a study of blood T cell repertoires in COVID-19. The repertoire was sequenced with immunoSEQ multiplex PCR; TCRdb's copy has only in-frame clones and lacks some. The sample comprises 250,000 to 350,000 clones, approximately 84% of which are singletons, and around 1.6% rests with the top ten. The sample comprised peripheral blood. These receptors were obtained from a human donor with COVID-19, enrolled during active disease. The donor label of this sample is uncertain. Both conserved end residues are part of each CDR3. The D gene is left open where the match is weak. Not all rows give a size; the values are once, few, many and, for expanded clones, a class.

abundance	v_gene	d_gene	j_gene	CDR3nt	CDR3aa
-	TRBV19	TRBD1	TRBJ1-1	TGTGCCAGTAGAGGGCAGGGGGCTTTTAAAGCTTTCTTT	CASRGQGAFKAFF
-	TRBV28	TRBD2	TRBJ2-7	TGTGCCAGCAGTTTTTTGGGACTAGCGGGAAACGGGGACGAGCAGTACTTC	CASSFLGLAGNGDEQYF
once	TRBV28	-	TRBJ2-7	TGTGCCAGCAGCCCGGGACTCAGGAGCTCCTACGAGCAGTACTTC	CASSPGLRSSYEQYF
-	TRBV10-1	TRBD1	TRBJ2-1	TGCGCCAGCAGTCCAAGGGGACAGGCGGACAATGAGCAGTTCTTC	CASSPRGQADNEQFF
-	TRBV29-1	-	TRBJ1-3	TGCAGCGTTGCCCCCGGAAGGGGCTCTGGAAACACCATATATTTT	CSVAPGRGSGNTIYF
large	TRBV29-1	TRBD2	TRBJ2-1	TGCAGCGTTGCCGGGACTAGCTCCTACAATGAGCAGTTCTTC	CSVAGTSSYNEQFF
-	TRBV7-9	-	TRBJ1-1	TGTGCCAGCAGCTCACAGGGCGGCGGGGAAGCTTTCTTT	CASSSQGGGEAFF
-	TRBV5-8	TRBD2	TRBJ2-3	TGTGCCAGCAGCCAAGGACTAGCGGGAGCAGATACGCAGTATTTT	CASSQGLAGADTQYF
-	TRBV11-3	-	TRBJ2-3	TGTGCCAGCAGCTTAGAGGGACTCCTCGGAGATACGCAGTATTTT	CASSLEGLLGDTQYF
-	TRBV19	-	TRBJ1-5	TGTGCCAGTAGTAGCGGGCAGGAAAGGATCAATCAGCCCCAGCATTTT	CASSSGQERINQPQHF
-	TRBV5-3	-	TRBJ2-3	TGTGCCAGAAGCCTCGCAGTACGTGGGAGGCCCTATAATACGCAGTATTTT	CARSLAVRGRPYNTQYF
-	TRBV19	TRBD2	TRBJ2-2	TGTGCCAGTACCCTAGCGGGGACAGTCCACACCGGGGAGCTGTTTTTT	CASTLAGTVHTGELFF
-	TRBV2	-	TRBJ1-2	TGTGCCAGCAGTGAAGCGGGGGGTTCCATTCTGAGCGGCTACACCTTC	CASSEAGGSILSGYTF
-	TRBV6-6	-	TRBJ1-1	TGTGCCAGCAGTTACTCTGGGGGGGCTGGGGACACTGAAGCTTTCTTT	CASSYSGGAGDTEAFF
once	TRBV19	TRBD2	TRBJ2-7	TGTGCCAGTAGTCTTGAAGGGCCGGGACTAGCCGTCTACGAGCAGTACTTC	CASSLEGPGLAVYEQYF
-	TRBV5-1	TRBD1	TRBJ2-2	TGCGCCAGCAGCTTGCGCGATAAGACAGGGCCCTATACCGGGGAGCTGTTTTTT	CASSLRDKTGPYTGELFF
once	TRBV2	-	TRBJ2-2	TGTGCCAGCAGTGATATTGGAGGCACCGGGGAGCTGTTTTTT	CASSDIGGTGELFF
-	TRBV4-1	-	TRBJ2-7	TGCGCCAGCAGCCAGGGGGTTAGCGGTCATGGGTACGAGCAGTACTTC	CASSQGVSGHGYEQYF
-	TRBV28	-	TRBJ1-2	TGTGCCAGCAGTCAGGATTTTTCCGCTGGCTACACCTTC	CASSQDFSAGYTF
-	TRBV10-3	TRBD1	TRBJ1-3	TGTGCCATCAGTGAGCTGGGACAGGTCGGCTCTGGAAACACCATATATTTT	CAISELGQVGSGNTIYF
-	TRBV7-9	TRBD1	TRBJ2-7	TGTGCCAGCAGCTCCCGGGACAGGGGGGTATACGAGCAGTACTTC	CASSSRDRGVYEQYF
-	TRBV7-8	-	TRBJ2-7	TGTGCCAGCAGCTTAGCTGAGGGAGGCCGGGATAGGGTCGAGCAGTACTTC	CASSLAEGGRDRVEQYF
-	TRBV30	-	TRBJ2-7	TGCGTATTGGCCAAACAGGGAACCCTCGAGCAGTACTTC	CVLAKQGTLEQYF
once	TRBV18	TRBD1	TRBJ1-1	TGTGCCAGCTCACTAGGACAGGGGGAGACTGAAGCTTTCTTT	CASSLGQGETEAFF
-	TRBV30	TRBD1	TRBJ1-3	TGTGCCTGGGGGGGGGACAGGCTTACTGGAAACACCATATATTTT	CAWGGDRLTGNTIYF
-	TRBV6-1	-	TRBJ1-2	TGTGCCAGCAGTGAGGGCAATTTGGTTTATGGCTACACCTTC	CASSEGNLVYGYTF
-	TRBV15	TRBD2	TRBJ2-7	TGTGCCACCAGCAGAGAGAGGATGGGACTAGCCGCCTACGAGCAGTACTTC	CATSRERMGLAAYEQYF
-	TRBV6-5	TRBD1	TRBJ2-4	TGTGCCAGCAGCTCAGAGGGACAGGTCAAAAACATTCAGTACTTC	CASSSEGQVKNIQYF
-	TRBV3-1/TRBV3-2	TRBD1	TRBJ1-5	TGTGCCAGCAGCCAAGATTCCGGGACAGGGATCAAGCCCCAGCATTTT	CASSQDSGTGIKPQHF
-	TRBV10-3	TRBD1	TRBJ1-4	TGTGCCATCAGTGAACAGGGGGATAATGAAAAACTGTTTTTT	CAISEQGDNEKLFF
-	TRBV18	TRBD1	TRBJ1-6	TGTGCCAGCTCACCACCGAGGACAGGGAGGGATTCACCCCTCCACTTT	CASSPPRTGRDSPLHF
-	TRBV11-3	TRBD2	TRBJ2-7	TGTGCCAGCAGCCCAGGGCTCCGCGGGGGCGAGCAGTACTTC	CASSPGLRGGEQYF
-	TRBV28	-	TRBJ1-3	TGTGCCTCAAGCTCCGGCCCAGGGAGAAACACCATATATTTT	CASSSGPGRNTIYF
once	TRBV28	-	TRBJ2-3	TGTGCCAGCAGTTCCGGGAGCGTCCCAGATACGCAGTATTTT	CASSSGSVPDTQYF
-	TRBV19	-	TRBJ2-7	TGTGCCAGTAGTCCCTTCGGGGCGGGATCTCTCGAGCAGTACTTC	CASSPFGAGSLEQYF
-	TRBV11-1	TRBD2	TRBJ2-3	TGTGCCAGCAGCGACTGGGGCGGCGGGAGTACGCAGTATTTT	CASSDWGGGSTQYF
-	TRBV7-2	-	TRBJ2-4	TGTGCCAGCAGCTTGGGGGAGGCTGGAAACATTCAGTACTTC	CASSLGEAGNIQYF
-	TRBV5-6	-	TRBJ2-1	TGTGCCAGCATCCGGCAGGGCTCCTACAATGAGCAGTTCTTC	CASIRQGSYNEQFF
-	TRBV7-3	-	TRBJ1-1	TGTGCCAGCAGCTTACTTAGAAAGACTGAAGCTTTCTTT	CASSLLRKTEAFF
-	TRBV6-6	TRBD1	TRBJ1-1	TGTGCCAGCAGTAAGAGACAGGGGGCCGGTGAAGCTTTCTTT	CASSKRQGAGEAFF
-	TRBV10-1	TRBD1	TRBJ2-7	TGCGCCAGCAGTCGGGACAGCTCCTACGAGCAGTACTTC	CASSRDSSYEQYF
-	TRBV29-1	-	TRBJ2-3	TGCAGCGTCGGCGGTTTTTTGGGCACAGATACGCAGTATTTT	CSVGGFLGTDTQYF
-	TRBV28	-	TRBJ2-7	TGTGCCAGCAGTTCTAGCATCGGCGAGCAGTACTTC	CASSSSIGEQYF
once	TRBV28	TRBD2	TRBJ2-7	TGTGCCAGCAGTCCTCTAGCGGGCCTCTCCTACGAGCAGTACTTC	CASSPLAGLSYEQYF